Listed below are T cell receptor beta chains from one sample, sequenced in a study of chemoradiotherapy in HPV16-positive cancers. Sequenced by immunoSEQ multiplex PCR; TCRdb stores in-frame clones only, minus some. The sample lists about 68,000 clones; about 88% were seen once. Source: blood, taken from a patient who underwent chemoradiotherapy. The source of these receptors is a human donor with HPV-associated anogenital cancer. Both conserved end residues are part of each CDR3.

v_gene	j_gene	CDR3aa
TRBV7-8	TRBJ1-6	CASRGGIGGYPLHF
TRBV10-3	TRBJ2-7	CAIRSETGIGEQYF
TRBV28	TRBJ2-7	CASSERDRGQYF
TRBV19	TRBJ2-2	CATKRGLAGTGELFF
TRBV6-1	TRBJ2-1	CASSGSRDNEQFF
TRBV11-1	TRBJ1-1	CASSFLGEVNTEAFF
TRBV7-2	TRBJ1-1	CASSTRSKGNTEAFF
TRBV19	TRBJ2-6	CASAGLFGANVLTF
TRBV5-5	TRBJ2-2	CASSSPGLRNTGELFF
TRBV4-1	TRBJ2-1	CASSQGNEQFF
TRBV19	TRBJ2-1	CASSISTRGNNEQFF
TRBV6-5	TRBJ2-2	CASTGSLTGELFF
TRBV30	TRBJ1-6	CAWRAGGRSPLHF
TRBV6-5	TRBJ2-7	CASSLTGYEQYF
TRBV5-8	TRBJ1-2	CASSPRERANYGYTF
TRBV27	TRBJ2-1	CASRGRNYNEQFF
TRBV29-1	TRBJ1-2	CSVEVGNNYGYTF
TRBV21-1	TRBJ1-1	CASINIETGPGNTEAFF
TRBV7-9	TRBJ1-3	CASSPRTVAIYF
TRBV28	TRBJ1-2	CASSYTGQVYGYTF
TRBV5-1	TRBJ1-2	CASSRTGGYGYTF
TRBV4-2	TRBJ2-7	CASSQEGGSSYEQYF
TRBV5-4	TRBJ1-1	CASSRDRANTEAFF
TRBV6-4	TRBJ2-3	CASSDGTSGGLDTQYF
TRBV6-1	TRBJ1-1	CASTGIRSGTEAFF
TRBV7-9	TRBJ1-2	CASSSADRAAGYTF
TRBV4-2	TRBJ2-5	CASSQLAGEETQYF
TRBV5-4	TRBJ2-4	CASSLVHVAKNIQYF
TRBV14	TRBJ1-2	CASSDPSGTGEGYTF
TRBV6-1	TRBJ1-4	CASSVETGGLTNEKLFF
TRBV6-5	TRBJ1-6	CASTPTAYNSPLHF
TRBV7-9	TRBJ1-1	CASSATGGTEAFF
TRBV7-8	TRBJ1-5	CASSSNHRGVNSNQPQHF
TRBV25-1	TRBJ1-1	CASSETWNTEAFF
TRBV4-1	TRBJ1-5	CASSQGGTLSNQPQHF
TRBV18	TRBJ1-1	CASSGGLNTEAFF
TRBV11-3	TRBJ2-1	CASSKASYNEQFF
TRBV15	TRBJ2-3	CATSNGRTGTDTQYF
TRBV27	TRBJ2-1	CASSREGQGSHNEQFF
TRBV30	TRBJ1-1	CAWSNTEAFF
TRBV25-1	TRBJ1-2	CASSWGAGYGYTF
TRBV11-1	TRBJ1-6	CASSRRDGYSPLHF
TRBV28	TRBJ2-1	CASAGAGPSYNEQFF
TRBV29-1	TRBJ1-1	CSVAVGQGNAEAFF
TRBV4-1	TRBJ1-3	CASSGGGVKAGLSGNTIYF
TRBV6-6	TRBJ2-1	CASSSTGSGNEQFF
TRBV18	TRBJ2-5	CASSLPGETQYF
TRBV5-4	TRBJ1-5	CASSLGQGSNQPQHF
TRBV18	TRBJ2-7	CASSSTGSSYEQYF
TRBV13	TRBJ1-2	CASSLGGLGGYTF
TRBV5-1	TRBJ2-7	CASSLVTGGPYEQYF
TRBV5-3	TRBJ2-7	CACLLAGPYEQYF
TRBV14	TRBJ1-2	CASSHGSGYTF